This T cell receptor beta chain was identified during a study of blood T cells in healthy people across ages. Study background: T cells yielded about one barcoded beta molecule per two cells through template switching.

This clonotype showed up many times. What it binds is unknown. The junction and the germline gene differ at one end; a read error may be behind it. General observations from the study: Versus aged donors, long-lived donors had higher diversity and more naive CD4+ cells. Per-million-T-cell TCR beta diversity fell roughly linearly with age.

The CDR3 totals 12 residues. Germline V gene sequence: CDR1 SGHRS, CDR2 YFSETQ. Sample-barcoded 5' priming and a J-beta primer mix drove a second PCR of 7 to 11 cycles. Every single cDNA molecule received a tag from a template-switch adaptor with 12 random nucleotides. A single record per CDR3 protein comes from TCRdb applying MiXCR to the 5' RACE reads. Of roughly 2 million distinct CDR3 sequences in the sample, roughly 52% are singletons; the top ten hold roughly 2%. Sequenced sample: blood. The chain carries TRBV5-1 and TRBJ2-3, with D possibly TRBD2 on 5 matching bases. This TCR was sampled from a woman between 40 and 50 years old in good health. CDR3 coding DNA: TGTGCCAGCAGCCGAACGGGGGATACGCAGTATTTT. Its protein is CASSRTGDTQYF. Full variable domain (remainder filled in from reference TRBV5-1 and TRBJ2-3): KAGVTQTPRYLIKTRGQQVTLSCSPISGHRSVSWYQQTPGQGLQFLFEYFSETQRNKGNFPGRFSGRQFSNSRSEMNVSTLELGDSALYLCASSRTGDTQYFGPGTRLTVL.